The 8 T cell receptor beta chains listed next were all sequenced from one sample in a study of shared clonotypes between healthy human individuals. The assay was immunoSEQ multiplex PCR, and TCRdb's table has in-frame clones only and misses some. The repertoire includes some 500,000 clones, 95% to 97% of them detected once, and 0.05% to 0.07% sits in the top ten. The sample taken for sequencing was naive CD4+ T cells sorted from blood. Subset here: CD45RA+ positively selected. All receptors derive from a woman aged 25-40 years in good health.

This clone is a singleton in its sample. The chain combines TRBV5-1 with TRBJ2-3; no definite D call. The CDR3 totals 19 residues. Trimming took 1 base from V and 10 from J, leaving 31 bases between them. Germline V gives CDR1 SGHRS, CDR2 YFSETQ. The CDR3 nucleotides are TGCGCCAGCAGCTTGTATCGGGCACAGTCGACGTTTATTCTCGCCCCGCAGTATTTT. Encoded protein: CASSLYRAQSTFILAPQYF. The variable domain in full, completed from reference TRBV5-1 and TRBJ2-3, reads KAGVTQTPRYLIKTRGQQVTLSCSPISGHRSVSWYQQTPGQGLQFLFEYFSETQRNKGNFPGRFSGRQFSNSRSEMNVSTLELGDSALYLCASSLYRAQSTFILAPQYFGPGTRLTVL.

CDR3 residues: CASGRQGRYEQYF. The DNA for the CDR3 is TGTGCCAGCGGGAGACAGGGGCGGTACGAGCAGTACTTC. The rearrangement joins TRBV9 to TRBJ2-7, with 8 bases lining up with TRBD1. Trimming at V came to 7 bases and at J to 4 bases, leaving 7 bases not matched to a gene. CDR1 and CDR2 (germline): SGDLS, YYNGEE. The CDR3 runs to 13 residues.

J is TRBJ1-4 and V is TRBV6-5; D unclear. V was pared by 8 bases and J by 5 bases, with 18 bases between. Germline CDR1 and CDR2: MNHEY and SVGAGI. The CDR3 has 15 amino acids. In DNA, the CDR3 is TGTGCCAGCTGGAAGCTAGGACGGTGGAATGAAAAACTGTTTTTT. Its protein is CASWKLGRWNEKLFF.

CDR3 sequence (DNA): TGTGCCAGCCAAGAAAACAGGGGGGAGAGTCAGCCCCAGCATTTT. Protein sequence: CASQENRGESQPQHF. The rearrangement uses TRBV6-6 and TRBJ1-5; 8 nucleotides agree with TRBD1. The CDR3 has 15 amino acids. Per the germline V gene, CDR1 is MNHNY and CDR2 is SVGAGI (reference sequence). Losses at the gene ends were 8 bases for V and 6 bases for J; bases not matched to a gene: 12.

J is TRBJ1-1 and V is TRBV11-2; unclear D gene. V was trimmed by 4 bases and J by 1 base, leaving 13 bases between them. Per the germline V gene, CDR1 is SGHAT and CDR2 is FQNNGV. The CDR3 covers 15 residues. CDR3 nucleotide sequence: TGTGCCAGCAGCTCGGACGCCAGCGCGAACACTGAAGCTTTCTTT. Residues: CASSSDASANTEAFF.

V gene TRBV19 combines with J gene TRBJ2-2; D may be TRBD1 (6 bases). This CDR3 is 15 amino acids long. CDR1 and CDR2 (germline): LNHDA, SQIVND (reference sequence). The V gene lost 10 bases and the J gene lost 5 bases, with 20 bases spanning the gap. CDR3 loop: CATTSGATQTGELFF. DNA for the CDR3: TGTGCCACCACGTCAGGGGCAACACAAACCGGGGAGCTGTTTTTT. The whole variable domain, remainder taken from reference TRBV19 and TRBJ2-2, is DGGITQSPKYLFRKEGQNVTLSCEQNLNHDAMYWYRQDPGQGLRLIYYSQIVNDFQKGDIAEGYSVSREKKESFPLTVTSAQKNPTAFYLCATTSGATQTGELFFGEGSRLTVL.

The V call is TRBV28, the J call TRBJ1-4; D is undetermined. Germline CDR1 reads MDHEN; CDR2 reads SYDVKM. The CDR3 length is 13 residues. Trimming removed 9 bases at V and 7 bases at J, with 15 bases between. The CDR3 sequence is CASIAPGGEKLFF. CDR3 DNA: TGTGCCAGTATTGCCCCGGGAGGTGAAAAACTGTTTTTT.

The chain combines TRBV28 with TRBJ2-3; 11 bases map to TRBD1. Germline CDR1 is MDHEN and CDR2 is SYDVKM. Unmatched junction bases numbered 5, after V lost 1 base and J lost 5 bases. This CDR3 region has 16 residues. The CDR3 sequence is CASSLLGQGARDTQYF. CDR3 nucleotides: TGTGCCAGCAGTTTATTAGGACAGGGGGCGAGAGATACGCAGTATTTT.